The 17 T cell receptor beta chains below all came from one sample that was sequenced in a study of cytomegalovirus exposure and HLA in healthy donors. With 60 Vbeta and 13 Jbeta primers, the PCR was carried out. Assay: immunoSEQ multiplex PCR; the TCRdb copy retains only in-frame clones and omits some. The table records about 120,000 clones, approximately 74% of them present only once. The material sequenced was PBMCs. These receptors all stem from a woman aged 50 to 60 in good health and CMV-seropositive.

In this sample, this clone turned up a few times. The V and J genes are TRBV5-5 and TRBJ2-1, with D possibly matching TRBD2 (6 bases). CDR3 length equals 15 residues. Trimming shortened V by 4 bases and J by 5 bases, and 16 bases separated the two germline ends. The germline V gene has CDR1 SGHKS and CDR2 YYEKEE (reference sequence). CDR3 DNA sequence: TGTGCCAGCAGCCCAGGGACTGGAAAAGACAATGAGCAGTTCTTC. It translates to CASSPGTGKDNEQFF.

The chain links TRBV7-9 to TRBJ1-2; 9 nucleotides line up with TRBD1. After removal of 8 bases from V and 2 bases from J, the junction contained 6 bases not matched to a gene. This CDR3 spans 14 amino acids. Germline CDR1 is SEHNR and CDR2 is FQNEAQ (reference sequence). CDR3 protein: CASAWTGANYGYTF. The CDR3, as DNA: TGTGCCAGCGCCTGGACAGGGGCAAACTATGGCTACACCTTC.

The chain has TRBV6-1 and TRBJ1-1, with D possibly TRBD1 on 6 matching bases. V was trimmed by 3 bases and J by 6 bases, leaving 17 bases between them. Germline assignment: CDR1 MNHNS and CDR2 SASEGT. The CDR3 is 15 residues long. Here the CDR3 reads CASSETRGWDPEAFF. CDR3 coding DNA: TGTGCCAGCAGTGAGACCAGGGGTTGGGATCCTGAAGCTTTCTTT.

V gene TRBV6-6 combines with J gene TRBJ1-5; 11 bases agree with TRBD1. V dropped 5 bases and J dropped 2; count of bases not matched to a gene: 5. The germline V gene has CDR1 MNHNY and CDR2 SVGAGI (reference sequence). CDR3 length: 16 amino acids. CDR3 residues: CASSGQGAGGNQPQHF. CDR3 DNA sequence: TGTGCCAGCAGTGGACAGGGGGCGGGTGGCAATCAGCCCCAGCATTTT.

The chain uses TRBV6-5 and TRBJ1-1; 8 bases match TRBD1. Germline V gene lookup returns CDR1 MNHEY and CDR2 SVGAGI. The CDR3 loop spans 15 amino acids. With V trimmed by 8 bases and J by 0 bases, 8 bases remained unmatched. CDR3 nucleotide sequence: TGTGCCAGCGCAACAGGGGGAACCATGAACACTGAAGCTTTCTTT. This codes for CASATGGTMNTEAFF.

CDR3 coding DNA: TGTGCCAGCAGCCCTCTGCCCCCCGGGCAGTTCTTC. Protein product: CASSPLPPGQFF. The V call is TRBV7-7, the J call TRBJ2-1; D ambiguous. The CDR3 consists of 12 residues. Trimming pared 5 bases from V and 12 bases from J, leaving 14 bases between. Germline V gene sequence: CDR1 SSHAT, CDR2 FNYEAQ (reference sequence).

This clone showed up just once. This chain joins TRBV2 and TRBJ2-7, with D hard to call. Trimming removed 3 bases from V and 5 bases from J, with 11 bases in between. CDR1 SNHLY and CDR2 FYNNEI come from the germline V gene. The CDR3 is 13 residues long. CDR3 nucleotides: TGTGCCAGCAGTGACATAACGGCGGACGAGCAGTACTTC. Protein sequence: CASSDITADEQYF.

This clone was picked up a small number of times. This specimen includes other DNA sequences encoding the same CDR3. Here the CDR3 reads CASSPGQNQETQYF. As DNA, the CDR3 is TGCGCCAGCAGCCCGGGACAGAACCAAGAGACCCAGTACTTC. The chain recombines TRBV5-1 with TRBJ2-5; 7 positions match TRBD1. The CDR3 is 14 amino acids. CDR1 and CDR2 from the germline V gene are SGHRS and YFSETQ. With V trimmed by 4 bases and J by 0 bases, 3 bases remained unmatched.

The chain employs TRBV2 and TRBJ1-1; D is possibly TRBD1 (5 bases). This CDR3 comprises 11 residues. The germline gives CDR1 SNHLY, CDR2 FYNNEI. V was cut by 6 bases and J by 7 bases, with 9 bases left in between. In DNA form, the CDR3 reads TGTGCCAGCAGGGACATTTTTGAAGCTTTCTTT. It is translated as CASRDIFEAFF.

V usage is TRBV19 and J usage is TRBJ2-7; 8 bases fit TRBD1. Looked up from germline, CDR1 is LNHDA and CDR2 is SQIVND (reference sequence). Germline trimming cut 4 bases from V and 3 bases from J; bases unmatched to any gene: 5. The CDR3 is made up of 14 amino acids. This CDR3 is CASSKTGDGYEQYF. The CDR3 nucleotides are TGTGCCAGTAGTAAGACAGGGGATGGCTACGAGCAGTACTTC.

This sequence joins TRBV28 and TRBJ1-3, with TRBD1 matching 7 bases. Trimming removed 8 bases from V and 3 bases from J; junction bases left unmatched: 10. CDR3 length: 15 amino acids. The V gene's germline CDR1 is MDHEN and CDR2 SYDVKM. The CDR3 coding sequence is TGTGCCAGCGCCAGTCCGACAGGGCTTGGAAACACCATATATTTT. This gives the protein CASASPTGLGNTIYF. Full variable domain (remainder filled in from reference TRBV28 and TRBJ1-3): DVKVTQSSRYLVKRTGEKVFLECVQDMDHENMFWYRQDPGLGLRLIYFSYDVKMKEKGDIPEGYSVSREKKERFSLILESASTNQTSMYLCASASPTGLGNTIYFGEGSWLTVV.

The chain is built from TRBV18 and TRBJ1-1; D is perhaps TRBD1 (6 bases). Trimming pared 3 bases from V and 5 bases from J, leaving 10 bases between. Germline CDR1 and CDR2: KGHSH and LQKENI. The CDR3 sequence is 13 residues long. The CDR3 DNA follows: TGTGCCAGCTCACCGATGCAGGGGACTGAAGCTTTCTTT. The encoded protein is CASSPMQGTEAFF.

This chain links TRBV7-9 with TRBJ2-2, with 11 nucleotides matching TRBD2. The CDR3 totals 15 residues. Unmatched junction bases numbered 6, after V lost 7 bases and J lost 5 bases. CDR1 and CDR2 from the germline V gene are SEHNR and FQNEAQ (reference sequence). CDR3 in amino acids: CASKQLAGVTGELFF. CDR3 coding DNA: TGTGCCAGCAAGCAACTAGCGGGAGTTACCGGGGAGCTGTTTTTT.

The chain has TRBV30 and TRBJ1-5; tentative D call: TRBD1 (6 bases). This CDR3 has 15 residues. Trimming removed 3 bases from V and 3 bases from J, with 15 bases in between. Germline V gene data show CDR1 as GTSNPN and CDR2 as SVGIG (reference sequence). The CDR3 protein is CAWSYRAYVNQPQHF. The CDR3 DNA follows: TGTGCCTGGAGCTACAGGGCCTATGTCAATCAGCCCCAGCATTTT. The whole variable domain, remainder taken from reference TRBV30 and TRBJ1-5, is SQTIHQWPATLVQPVGSPLSLECTVEGTSNPNLYWYRQAAGRGLQLLFYSVGIGQISSEVPQNLSASRPQDRQFILSSKKLLLSDSGFYLCAWSYRAYVNQPQHFGDGTRLSIL.

This clone was detected a few times. The chain recombines TRBV6-1 with TRBJ2-7, with unresolved D. Germline V gene data show CDR1 as MNHNS and CDR2 as SASEGT. Between the trimmed V and J ends, which lost 6 bases and 7 bases, there was a span of 13 bases. The CDR3 covers 12 residues. CDR3 DNA: TGTGCCAGCAGGCGTGGATCAGGAGAGCAGTACTTC. This gives the protein CASRRGSGEQYF.

The gene calls are TRBV11-2 and TRBJ1-2; 8 bases are shared with TRBD1. Germline CDR1 SGHAT, CDR2 FQNNGV. The CDR3 sequence is 16 residues long. With 0 bases clipped from V and 1 base from J, the junction kept 4 bases outside the gene matches. CDR3 nucleotide sequence: TGTGCCAGCAGCTTAGACAGGGGGCGACTTAACTATGGCTACACCTTC. It yields the protein CASSLDRGRLNYGYTF.

The chain joins TRBV25-1 to TRBJ2-1, with 7 bases identical to TRBD1. The V gene end was trimmed by 7 bases and the J gene end by 1 base; junction bases not matched to a gene: 4. Germline CDR1 and CDR2: MGHDK and SYGVNS. This CDR3 has 14 residues. CDR3 sequence: CASIGQASYNEQFF. CDR3 coding DNA: TGTGCCAGCATTGGACAGGCTTCCTACAATGAGCAGTTCTTC.